This is a list of T cell receptor beta chains from one sample in a study of blood T cell repertoires in COVID-19. Measured with immunoSEQ multiplex PCR; TCRdb has only the in-frame clones, and not every one. Among 100,000 to 150,000 clones, about 91% were seen once, and the ten largest hold around a tenth. The sample taken for sequencing was peripheral blood. Source of these receptors: a man between 50 and 59 years old with acute or convalescent COVID-19. Each CDR3 is given with its conserved first and last residue. A D gene is named only where the DNA matches it firmly. Rows give clone size only sometimes, using once, few, many, or a class for an expanded clone.

cdr3_aa,cdr3_nt,j_call,clone_size,v_call,d_call
CAISERAGEQPQHF,TGTGCCATCAGTGAGCGAGCAGGGGAGCAGCCCCAGCATTTT,TRBJ1-5,.,TRBV10-3,.
CASSLTSGINEQFF,TGTGCCAGCAGCTTGACTAGCGGGATCAATGAGCAGTTCTTC,TRBJ2-1,.,TRBV11-2,TRBD2
CATSSEVKGNTIYF,TGTGCCACCAGCAGCGAGGTTAAAGGAAACACCATATATTTT,TRBJ1-3,once,TRBV15,.
CASSQAGVGLEAFF,TGTGCCAGCAGCCAAGCAGGGGTGGGTCTTGAAGCTTTCTTT,TRBJ1-1,.,TRBV4-2,.
CASTRPELNTEAFF,TGCGCCAGCACCCGACCGGAGCTGAACACTGAAGCTTTCTTT,TRBJ1-1,.,TRBV10-2,.
CASSLLTGGRETQYF,TGTGCCAGCAGTTTACTAACAGGGGGCAGGGAGACCCAGTACTTC,TRBJ2-5,.,TRBV6-5,TRBD1
CASSNGGAMNTEAFF,TGTGCCAGCAGTAACGGGGGTGCAATGAACACTGAAGCTTTCTTT,TRBJ1-1,.,TRBV25-1,.
CASSQDGGTGYNEQFF,TGTGCCAGCAGCCAAGATGGTGGGACAGGCTACAATGAGCAGTTCTTC,TRBJ2-1,.,TRBV14,TRBD1
CASSFYRFPEAFF,TGTGCCAGCAGCTTTTACAGGTTCCCTGAAGCTTTCTTT,TRBJ1-1,.,TRBV7-2,.
CASSIKSRPATYEQYF,TGTGCCAGCAGTATAAAGTCTAGACCTGCAACCTACGAGCAGTACTTC,TRBJ2-7,.,TRBV27,.
CASRPTGGAEETQYF,TGTGCCAGCAGGCCTACAGGGGGCGCGGAAGAGACCCAGTACTTC,TRBJ2-5,once,TRBV2,TRBD1
CASSQGGLAFF,TGTGCCAGCAGCCAAGGGGGACTAGCTTTCTTT,TRBJ1-1,.,TRBV3-1/TRBV3-2,.
CASSPPERNEQFF,TGTGCCAGCAGCCCCCCAGAACGTAATGAGCAGTTCTTC,TRBJ2-1,.,TRBV3-1/TRBV3-2,.
CASSRMRSGESTDTQYF,TGTGCCAGCAGCCGAATGAGGAGCGGGGAGAGCACAGATACGCAGTATTTT,TRBJ2-3,.,TRBV3-1/TRBV3-2,TRBD2
CAWSESFYGYTF,TGTGCCTGGAGTGAGAGCTTCTATGGCTACACCTTC,TRBJ1-2,few,TRBV30,.
CASSTNQPQHF,TGTGCCAGCAGCACTAATCAGCCCCAGCATTTT,TRBJ1-5,.,TRBV6-2/TRBV6-3,.
CASTTMTGPSNYGYTF,TGTGCCAGTACCACTATGACAGGGCCTTCTAACTATGGCTACACCTTC,TRBJ1-2,.,TRBV19,TRBD1
CASSYRGGGGNQPQHF,TGTGCCAGCAGCTATAGAGGGGGCGGCGGCAATCAGCCCCAGCATTTT,TRBJ1-5,.,TRBV13,TRBD1
CATSSERGPYQPQHF,TGTGCCACCAGCAGTGAAAGAGGGCCCTATCAGCCCCAGCATTTT,TRBJ1-5,few,TRBV15,.
CASSAPGEGYETQYF,TGTGCCAGCAGCGCCCCGGGAGAAGGGTACGAGACCCAGTACTTC,TRBJ2-5,.,TRBV3-1/TRBV3-2,.
CASSARQGGNTIYF,TGTGCCAGCAGCGCCCGACAGGGGGGTAACACCATATATTTT,TRBJ1-3,.,TRBV13,TRBD1
CASSQGLKGGGYTF,TGTGCCAGCAGCCAGGGTCTTAAGGGCGGGGGCTACACCTTC,TRBJ1-2,.,TRBV3-1/TRBV3-2,.
CASSSTVSGNTIYF,TGTGCCAGCAGCTCGACTGTGTCTGGAAACACCATATATTTT,TRBJ1-3,.,TRBV28,.
CAWSTSGQGRHEQYF,TGTGCCTGGAGTACGTCGGGACAGGGGCGCCACGAGCAGTACTTC,TRBJ2-7,.,TRBV30,TRBD1
CASSPQGRAGANVLTF,TGTGCCAGCAGCCCCCAGGGGAGAGCTGGGGCCAACGTCCTGACTTTC,TRBJ2-6,.,TRBV5-8,.
CASSHPQNNSPLHF,TGTGCCAGCAGTCACCCCCAGAATAATTCACCCCTCCACTTT,TRBJ1-6,.,TRBV6-5,.
CATNGPIPYNEQFF,TGTGCCACCAACGGTCCAATACCTTACAATGAGCAGTTCTTC,TRBJ2-1,.,TRBV15,.
CASSLLFSSYEQYF,TGTGCCAGCAGTTTGTTGTTTTCTTCCTACGAGCAGTACTTC,TRBJ2-7,.,TRBV28,.
CASSPGTVSYEQYF,TGTGCCAGCTCACCAGGGACAGTCTCCTACGAGCAGTACTTC,TRBJ2-7,.,TRBV18,TRBD1
CASSVGSGGHNEQFF,TGTGCCAGCAGCGTAGGAAGCGGGGGGCACAATGAGCAGTTCTTC,TRBJ2-1,.,TRBV9,TRBD2
CASSGGTGFPYEQYF,TGTGCCAGCAGTGGCGGGACAGGCTTTCCCTACGAGCAGTACTTC,TRBJ2-7,.,TRBV2,TRBD1
CASSLLEGDRETEAFF,TGTGCCAGCAGCCTGCTCGAGGGGGACAGGGAGACTGAAGCTTTCTTT,TRBJ1-1,.,TRBV7-9,TRBD1
CASSLQGADTQYF,TGTGCCAGCAGTTTACAGGGGGCGGATACGCAGTATTTT,TRBJ2-3,.,TRBV28,TRBD1
CASSEGTVYQPQHF,TGTGCCAGCAGTGAAGGTACAGTGTATCAGCCCCAGCATTTT,TRBJ1-5,.,TRBV2,.
CASSPPSLSRGEAFF,TGTGCCAGCTCACCACCGTCCCTTTCCCGGGGAGAAGCTTTCTTT,TRBJ1-1,.,TRBV18,.
CASSPGGLAGIFSSYEQYF,TGTGCCAGTAGTCCAGGGGGACTAGCGGGAATCTTTAGTTCCTACGAGCAGTACTTC,TRBJ2-7,many,TRBV19,TRBD2
CASSGSVRDSGEKLFF,TGTGCCAGCAGTGGGTCCGTCAGGGACAGCGGTGAAAAACTGTTTTTT,TRBJ1-4,.,TRBV2,TRBD1